The rows below give T cell receptor beta chains drawn from one sample of a study of blood T cell repertoires in COVID-19. Some clones are missing from TCRdb's copy, which holds only in-frame ones; the method was immunoSEQ multiplex PCR. The table records 110,000 to 150,000 clones, 65% to 85% of them present only once. The sequencing input was peripheral blood. These receptors were collected from a man in his fifties with active or convalescent COVID-19. CDR3s include the opening cysteine and the closing phenylalanine or tryptophan. D genes are given only for firm matches. Not all rows give a size; the values are once, few, many and, for expanded clones, a class.

-	TRBV9	TRBJ2-2	-	CASSVDSYPGGELFF	TGTGCCAGCAGCGTAGATAGCTACCCGGGCGGGGAGCTGTTTTTT
-	TRBV19	TRBJ2-7	TRBD2	CASSRASGTYEQYF	TGTGCCAGTAGTCGGGCTAGCGGGACCTACGAGCAGTACTTC
few	TRBV7-2	TRBJ2-2	TRBD2	CASRKLAGNTGELFF	TGTGCCAGCAGAAAACTAGCGGGAAATACCGGGGAGCTGTTTTTT
few	TRBV10-1	TRBJ2-5	TRBD1	CASSESMDRGLRETQYF	TGCGCCAGCAGTGAGTCTATGGACAGGGGGCTTCGGGAGACCCAGTACTTC
-	TRBV24-1	TRBJ2-1	-	CATSGTGYSEQFF	TGTGCCACCAGTGGAACAGGCTATAGTGAGCAGTTCTTC
once	TRBV29-1	TRBJ2-7	TRBD2	CSVEDRGGSSYEQYF	TGCAGCGTTGAAGATCGGGGGGGGAGCTCCTACGAGCAGTACTTC
few	TRBV15	TRBJ2-6	-	CATSRVRGVSGANVLTF	TGTGCCACCAGCAGAGTTAGGGGTGTCTCTGGGGCCAACGTCCTGACTTTC
-	TRBV27	TRBJ2-1	TRBD2	CASSLLGLAGYNEQFF	TGTGCCAGCAGTTTGCTCGGACTAGCGGGATACAATGAGCAGTTCTTC
-	TRBV5-1	TRBJ1-6	-	CASRPQSASYNSPLHF	TGCGCCAGCAGACCACAAAGTGCCTCCTATAATTCACCCCTCCACTTT
few	TRBV5-6	TRBJ2-1	TRBD2	CASSLAGTSGTYNEQFF	TGTGCCAGCAGCTTGGCCGGGACTAGCGGCACCTACAATGAGCAGTTCTTC
-	TRBV5-4	TRBJ2-1	-	CASSSGTNPNNEQFF	TGTGCCAGCAGCTCCGGGACAAACCCCAACAATGAGCAGTTCTTC
-	TRBV7-2	TRBJ2-1	TRBD1	CASSFYRGNNEQFF	TGTGCCAGCAGCTTTTACAGGGGAAACAATGAGCAGTTCTTC
once	TRBV25-1	TRBJ1-1	-	CASSEGLVAEAFF	TGTGCCAGCAGTGAGGGACTAGTCGCTGAAGCTTTCTTT
-	TRBV27	TRBJ2-7	-	CASSLTQPYEQYF	TGTGCCAGCAGTTTAACACAGCCTTACGAGCAGTACTTC
-	TRBV9	TRBJ2-3	-	CASSAFGGQGTDTQYF	TGTGCCAGCAGCGCCTTCGGGGGGCAAGGGACAGATACGCAGTATTTT
-	TRBV29-1	TRBJ2-7	TRBD1	CSVRTGGGYEQYF	TGCAGCGTGAGGACAGGGGGCGGGTACGAGCAGTACTTC
once	TRBV28	TRBJ2-6	TRBD1	CASRNGQGATGANVLTF	TGTGCCAGCAGAAATGGACAGGGGGCTACTGGGGCCAACGTCCTGACTTTC
-	TRBV19	TRBJ2-3	-	CASSIIRFTDTQYF	TGTGCCAGTAGTATAATTCGGTTCACAGATACGCAGTATTTT
-	TRBV19	TRBJ2-7	TRBD2	CASSALAGDTHEQYF	TGTGCCAGTAGCGCACTAGCGGGAGATACCCACGAGCAGTACTTC
many	TRBV5-8	TRBJ2-3	-	CASSMDHSSTDTQYF	TGTGCCAGCAGCATGGACCACTCTAGCACAGATACGCAGTATTTT
-	TRBV7-8	TRBJ2-2	-	CASSLRTLTGELFF	TGTGCCAGCAGCTTAAGGACACTCACCGGGGAGCTGTTTTTT
-	TRBV9	TRBJ2-7	TRBD1	CASSRGDRAYEQYF	TGTGCCAGCAGTCGGGGGGACAGGGCTTACGAGCAGTACTTC
-	TRBV10-3	TRBJ2-2	TRBD2	CAITPGLAGTGELFF	TGTGCCATCACCCCGGGACTAGCGGGGACCGGGGAGCTGTTTTTT
few	TRBV27	TRBJ1-2	TRBD1	CASSPRVGGPGYGYTF	TGTGCCAGCAGTCCCCGCGTAGGGGGCCCTGGGTATGGCTACACCTTC
-	TRBV5-3	TRBJ2-7	TRBD2	CARSPRTSEQYF	TGTGCCAGAAGCCCACGGACTAGCGAGCAGTACTTC
-	TRBV19	TRBJ1-6	-	CASRDGNSPLHF	TGTGCCAGTAGAGACGGGAATTCACCCCTCCACTTT
-	TRBV10-3	TRBJ2-4	TRBD2	CAISGLAGGQNIQYF	TGTGCCATCAGTGGACTAGCGGGAGGTCAAAACATTCAGTACTTC
many	TRBV9	TRBJ2-1	TRBD2	CASSALAGGGYNEQFF	TGTGCCAGCAGCGCACTAGCGGGAGGAGGGTACAATGAGCAGTTCTTC
-	TRBV5-1	TRBJ2-3	TRBD2	CASSLVTSGDTQYF	TGCGCCAGCAGCTTGGTTACTAGCGGAGATACGCAGTATTTT
-	TRBV20-1	TRBJ2-3	-	CSAPVDTQYF	TGCAGTGCCCCCGTAGATACGCAGTATTTT
-	TRBV7-3	TRBJ2-2	TRBD1	CASSSGQGDTGELFF	TGTGCCAGCAGCTCCGGACAGGGGGACACCGGGGAGCTGTTTTTT
few	TRBV7-2	TRBJ1-6	TRBD1	CASSPAPYRGRGSPLHF	TGTGCCAGCAGCCCGGCGCCCTACAGGGGAAGAGGATCACCCCTCCACTTT
-	TRBV11-2	TRBJ2-7	TRBD2	CASSLLREGNEQYF	TGTGCCAGCAGCTTATTGCGGGAGGGCAACGAGCAGTACTTC
few	TRBV2	TRBJ1-1	-	CASSEVPRGVNTEAFF	TGTGCCAGCAGTGAGGTCCCTAGGGGCGTCAACACTGAAGCTTTCTTT
-	TRBV28	TRBJ2-1	TRBD2	CASSSPSTSTNEQFF	TGTGCCAGCAGTTCCCCCTCGACTAGCACGAATGAGCAGTTCTTC